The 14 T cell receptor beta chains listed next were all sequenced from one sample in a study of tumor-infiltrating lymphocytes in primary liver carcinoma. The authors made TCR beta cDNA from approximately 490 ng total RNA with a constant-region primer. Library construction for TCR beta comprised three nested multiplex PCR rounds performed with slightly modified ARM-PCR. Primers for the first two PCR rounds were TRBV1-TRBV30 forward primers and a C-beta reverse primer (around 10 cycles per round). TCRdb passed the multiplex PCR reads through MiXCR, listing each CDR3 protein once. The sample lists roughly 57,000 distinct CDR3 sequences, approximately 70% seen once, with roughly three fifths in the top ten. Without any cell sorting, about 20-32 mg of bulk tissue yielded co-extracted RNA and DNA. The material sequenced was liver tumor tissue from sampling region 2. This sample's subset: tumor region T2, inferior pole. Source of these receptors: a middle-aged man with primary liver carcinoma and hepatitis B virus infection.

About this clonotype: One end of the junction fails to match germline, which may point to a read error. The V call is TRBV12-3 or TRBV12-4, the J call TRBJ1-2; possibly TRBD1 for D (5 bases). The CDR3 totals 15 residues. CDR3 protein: CASSLGQRANYGYIF. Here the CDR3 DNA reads TGTGCCAGCAGCCTCGGACAAAGGGCAAACTATGGCTACATCTTC.

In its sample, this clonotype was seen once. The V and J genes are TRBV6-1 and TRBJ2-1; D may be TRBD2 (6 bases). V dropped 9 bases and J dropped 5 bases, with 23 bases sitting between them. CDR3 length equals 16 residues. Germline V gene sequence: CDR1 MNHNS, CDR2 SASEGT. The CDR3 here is CASIPWGTGGNNEQFF. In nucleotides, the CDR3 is TGTGCCAGTATCCCTTGGGGGACTGGCGGAAACAATGAGCAGTTCTTC.

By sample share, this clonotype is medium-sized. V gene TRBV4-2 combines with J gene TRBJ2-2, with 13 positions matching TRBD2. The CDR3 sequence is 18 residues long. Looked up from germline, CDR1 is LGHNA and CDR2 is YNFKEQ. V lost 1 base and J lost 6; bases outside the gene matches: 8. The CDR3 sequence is CASSQGTSGSLNPGELFF. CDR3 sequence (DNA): TGTGCCAGCAGCCAAGGGACTAGCGGGAGTCTAAATCCCGGGGAGCTGTTTTTT.

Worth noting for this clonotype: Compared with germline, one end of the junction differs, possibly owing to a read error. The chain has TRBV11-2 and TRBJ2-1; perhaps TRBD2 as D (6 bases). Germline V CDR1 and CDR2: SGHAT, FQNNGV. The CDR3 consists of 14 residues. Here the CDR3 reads CASGLYRLASEQLF. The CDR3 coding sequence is TGTGCTAGCGGCTTATACCGGCTAGCTAGTGAGCAGTTGTTC. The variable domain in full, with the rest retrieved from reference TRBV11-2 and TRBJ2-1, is EAGVAQSPRYKIIEKRQSVAFWCNPISGHATLYWYQQILGQGPKLLIQFQNNGVVDDSQLPKDRFSAERLKGVDSTLKIQPAKLEDSAVYLCASGLYRLASEQLFGPGTRLTVL.

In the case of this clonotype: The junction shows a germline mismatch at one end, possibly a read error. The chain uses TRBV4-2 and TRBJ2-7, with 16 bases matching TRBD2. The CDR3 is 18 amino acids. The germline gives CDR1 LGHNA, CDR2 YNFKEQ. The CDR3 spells CANSGKPGLAGGPYEQYF. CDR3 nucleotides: TGTGCCAACAGTGGAAAACCGGGACTAGCGGGAGGGCCATACGAACAGTACTTC.

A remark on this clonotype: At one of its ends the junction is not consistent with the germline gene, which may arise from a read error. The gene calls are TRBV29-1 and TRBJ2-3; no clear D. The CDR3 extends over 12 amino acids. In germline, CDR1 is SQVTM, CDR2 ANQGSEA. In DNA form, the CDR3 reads TGCAGCGTTGTCTGCAGCACACATACGCAGTATTTT. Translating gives CSVVCSTHTQYF.

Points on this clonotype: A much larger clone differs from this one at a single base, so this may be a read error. For the CDR3, the DNA is TGTGCCAGCAGCTTTGACAGGGTGCAGTTCTTC. Translating it yields CASSFDRVQFF. This rearrangement joins TRBV11-2 to TRBJ2-1, with TRBD1 matching 7 bases. The V gene's germline CDR1 is SGHAT and CDR2 FQNNGV. The CDR3 covers 11 residues. V gave up 3 bases and J gave up 12 bases; unmatched junction bases: 2.

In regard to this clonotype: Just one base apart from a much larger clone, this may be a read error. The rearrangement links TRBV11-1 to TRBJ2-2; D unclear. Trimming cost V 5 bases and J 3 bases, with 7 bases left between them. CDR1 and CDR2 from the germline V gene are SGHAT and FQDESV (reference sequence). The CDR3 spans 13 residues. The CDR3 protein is CASSVWDTGELFF. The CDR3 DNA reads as TGTGCCAGCAGCGTTTGGGACACCGGGGAGCTGTTTTTT.

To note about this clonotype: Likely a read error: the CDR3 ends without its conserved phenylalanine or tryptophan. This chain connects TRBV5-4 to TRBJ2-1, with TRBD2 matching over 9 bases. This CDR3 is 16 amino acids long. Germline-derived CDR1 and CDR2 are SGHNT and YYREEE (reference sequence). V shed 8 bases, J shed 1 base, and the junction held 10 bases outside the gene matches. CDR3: CARRDSGRVSYNEQFS. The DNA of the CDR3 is TGTGCCAGAAGGGATAGCGGGAGAGTTTCCTACAATGAGCAGTTCTCC.

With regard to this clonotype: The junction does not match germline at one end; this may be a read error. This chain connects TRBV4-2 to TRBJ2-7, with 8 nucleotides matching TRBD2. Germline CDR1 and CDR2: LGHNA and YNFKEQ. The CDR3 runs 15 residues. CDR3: CDSSPALAVSNEQYF. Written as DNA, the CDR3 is TGTGACAGCAGCCCAGCACTAGCGGTTAGTAACGAGCAGTACTTC.

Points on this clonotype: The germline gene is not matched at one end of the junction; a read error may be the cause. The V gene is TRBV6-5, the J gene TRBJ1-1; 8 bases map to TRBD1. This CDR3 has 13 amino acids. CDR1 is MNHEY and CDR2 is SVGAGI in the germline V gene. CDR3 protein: CASIDRGGAEAFF. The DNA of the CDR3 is TGTGCAAGCATCGACAGGGGTGGCGCTGAAGCTTTCTTC.

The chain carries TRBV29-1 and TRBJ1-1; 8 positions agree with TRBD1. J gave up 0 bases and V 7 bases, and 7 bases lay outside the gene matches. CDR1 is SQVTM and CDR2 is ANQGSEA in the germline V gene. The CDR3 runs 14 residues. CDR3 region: CSATGDGMNTEAFF. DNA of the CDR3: TGCAGCGCGACAGGGGATGGAATGAACACTGAAGCTTTCTTT. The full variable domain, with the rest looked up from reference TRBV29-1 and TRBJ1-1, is SAVISQKPSRDICQRGTSLTIQCQVDSQVTMMFWYRQQPGQSLTLIATANQGSEATYESGFVIDKFPISRPNLTFSTLTVSNMSPEDSSIYLCSATGDGMNTEAFFGQGTRLTVV.

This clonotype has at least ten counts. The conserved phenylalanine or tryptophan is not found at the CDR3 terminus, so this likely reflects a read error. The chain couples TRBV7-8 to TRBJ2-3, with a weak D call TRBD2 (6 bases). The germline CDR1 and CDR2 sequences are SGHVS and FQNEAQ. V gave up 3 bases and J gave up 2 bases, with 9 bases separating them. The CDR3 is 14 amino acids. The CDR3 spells CASSFSGYTDTQYS. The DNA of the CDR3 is TGTGCCAGCAGCTTTAGCGGATACACAGATACGCAGTATTCT.

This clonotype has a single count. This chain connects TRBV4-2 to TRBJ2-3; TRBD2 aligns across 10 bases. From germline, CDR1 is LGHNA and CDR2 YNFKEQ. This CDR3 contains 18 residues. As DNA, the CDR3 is TGTGTCAGTGGTCAAGTGGCGCTTCTAGCGGGAGCGACAGATACGCAGTATTTT. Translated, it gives CVSGQVALLAGATDTQYF.